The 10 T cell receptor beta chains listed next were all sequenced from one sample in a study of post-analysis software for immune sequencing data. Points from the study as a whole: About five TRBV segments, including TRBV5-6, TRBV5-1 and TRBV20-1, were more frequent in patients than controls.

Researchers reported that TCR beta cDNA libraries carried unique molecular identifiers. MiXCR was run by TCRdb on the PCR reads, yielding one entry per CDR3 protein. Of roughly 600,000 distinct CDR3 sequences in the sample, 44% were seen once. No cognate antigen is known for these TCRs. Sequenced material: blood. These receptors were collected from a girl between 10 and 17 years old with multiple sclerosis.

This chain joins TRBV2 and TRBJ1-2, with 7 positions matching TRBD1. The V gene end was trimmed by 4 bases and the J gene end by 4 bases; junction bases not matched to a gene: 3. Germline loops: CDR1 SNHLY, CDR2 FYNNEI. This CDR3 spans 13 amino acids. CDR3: CASSGDRAYGYTF. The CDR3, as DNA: TGTGCCAGCAGTGGGGACAGAGCCTATGGCTACACCTTC.

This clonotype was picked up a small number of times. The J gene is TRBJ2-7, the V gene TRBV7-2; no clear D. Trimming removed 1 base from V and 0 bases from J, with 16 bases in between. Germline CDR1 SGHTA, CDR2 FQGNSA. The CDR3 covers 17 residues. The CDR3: CASSLERVYVSSYEQYF. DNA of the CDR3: TGTGCCAGCAGCTTAGAGCGAGTGTACGTGAGCTCCTACGAGCAGTACTTC.

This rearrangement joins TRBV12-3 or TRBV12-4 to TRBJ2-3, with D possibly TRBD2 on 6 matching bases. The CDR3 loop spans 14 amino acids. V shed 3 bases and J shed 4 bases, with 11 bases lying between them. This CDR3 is CASSLVASADTQYF. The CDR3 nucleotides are TGTGCCAGCAGTTTGGTTGCTAGCGCAGATACGCAGTATTTT.

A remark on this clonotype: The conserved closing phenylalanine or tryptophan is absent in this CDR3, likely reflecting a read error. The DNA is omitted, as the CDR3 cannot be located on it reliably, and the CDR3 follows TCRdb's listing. This CDR3 reads CASSFGRSTDVEYS. The chain has TRBV12-3 or TRBV12-4 and TRBJ2-3. The CDR3 adds up to 14 amino acids, both ends counted.

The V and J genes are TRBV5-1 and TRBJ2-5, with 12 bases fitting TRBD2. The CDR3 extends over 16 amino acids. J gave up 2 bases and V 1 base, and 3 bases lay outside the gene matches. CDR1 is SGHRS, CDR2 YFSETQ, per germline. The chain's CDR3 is CASSLNLAGGQETQYF. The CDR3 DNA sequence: TGCGCCAGCAGCTTGAATCTAGCGGGGGGGCAAGAGACCCAGTACTTC.

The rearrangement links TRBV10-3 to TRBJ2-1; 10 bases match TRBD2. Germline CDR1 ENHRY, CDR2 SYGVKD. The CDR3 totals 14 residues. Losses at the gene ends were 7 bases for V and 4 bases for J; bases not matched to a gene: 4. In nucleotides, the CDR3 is TGTGCCATCAAGCGGGAGGGCGGGTACAATGAGCAGTTCTTC. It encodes CAIKREGGYNEQFF.

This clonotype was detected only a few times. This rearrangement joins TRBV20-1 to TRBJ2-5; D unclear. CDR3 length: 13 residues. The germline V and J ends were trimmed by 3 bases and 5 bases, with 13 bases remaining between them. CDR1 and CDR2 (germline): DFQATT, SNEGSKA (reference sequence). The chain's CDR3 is CSASDGIGETQYF. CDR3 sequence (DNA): TGCAGTGCTAGTGACGGTATTGGGGAGACCCAGTACTTC.

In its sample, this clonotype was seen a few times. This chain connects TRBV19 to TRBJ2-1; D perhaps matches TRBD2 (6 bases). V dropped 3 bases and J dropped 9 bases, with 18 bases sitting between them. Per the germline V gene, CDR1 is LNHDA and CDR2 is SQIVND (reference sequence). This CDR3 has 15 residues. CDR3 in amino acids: CASSMFGERVSEQFF. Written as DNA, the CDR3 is TGTGCCAGTAGTATGTTCGGGGAGCGGGTGAGTGAGCAGTTCTTC.

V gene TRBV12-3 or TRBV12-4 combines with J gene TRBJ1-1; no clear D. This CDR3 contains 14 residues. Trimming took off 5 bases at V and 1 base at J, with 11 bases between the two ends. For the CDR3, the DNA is TGTGCCAGCAGTCCCTTTTGGGGGAACACTGAAGCTTTCTTT. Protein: CASSPFWGNTEAFF.

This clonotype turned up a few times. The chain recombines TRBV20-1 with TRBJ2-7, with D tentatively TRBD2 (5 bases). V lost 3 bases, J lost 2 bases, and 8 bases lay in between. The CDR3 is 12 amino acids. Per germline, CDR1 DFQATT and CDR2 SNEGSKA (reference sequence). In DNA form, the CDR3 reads TGCAGTGCTAGGGACTCTCCCTACGAGCAGTACTTC. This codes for CSARDSPYEQYF.